This T cell receptor beta chain was sequenced for a study of cytomegalovirus exposure and HLA in healthy donors (dated by TCRdb to about 2017). Background for the entire study: According to an earlier analysis of 587 of the donors, about 170 million T cells yielded over 100 million unique TCR beta sequences and 276 Gb of sequence data. A handful of DR-DQ haplotypes were treated as single units for association and clustering because of strong linkage in the cohort. Among some 410 genotyped donors of the cohort, an average of about 240,000 unique TCR beta nucleotide sequences were sequenced per donor, 15% to 20% of them non-productive. Besides the first cohort of around 700 subjects, a separate validation cohort made up of about 120 different subjects was used. The study aimed to test whether signatures of past pathogen exposure could be identified by cataloging public T cell receptors. Typing coverage varied by locus: 629-630 donors for A, B, C, DRB1 and DQB1; roughly 510 for DQA1; more than 600 for DPA1; approximately 470 for DPB1. Among the roughly 370 genotyped donors, around 81% belonged to the genetic ancestry cluster associated with self-reported Caucasian donors. To study patterns of TCR occurrence, a later analysis re-analyzed previously published TCR beta repertoires from 666 donors and added high-resolution HLA genotyping. A later genetic analysis took genome-wide SNP genotypes for about 65% of the 666 donors and used that subset as a discovery cohort. Every discovery cohort repertoire had been produced on one sequencing platform. Donor age, sex, ethnicity and CMV serostatus were collected together with the repertoire data. Roughly 300 gigabases of sequencing data and around 87 million unique TCR sequences were included in an early release covering 550 to 650 HLA-typed donors. The study profiled the T cell repertoires of about 720 subjects by immunosequencing and related them to cytomegalovirus serostatus. An earlier analysis of approximately 580 of the donors used high-throughput TCR beta sequencing to judge whether each TCR beta V gene segment behaved as functional or pseudogenic. HLA typing covered class I and class II loci at four-digit resolution. Rather than drawing on any new phenotypic data, the later analysis identified candidate immune exposures from TCR beta sequences and the way those sequences occurred across donors. To predict cytomegalovirus infection status, the study combined high-throughput TCR immunosequencing, statistical association of individual TCRs with disease status, and machine learning.

Summary of the overall study and its limitations: Most TCR sequences were observed very rarely across donors, whereas some public TCRs were present in many individuals. The sequencing pipeline was judged likely to have produced a cluster of highly shared sequence variants as a technical artifact. Because counts were too low, 15 or so rarely observed V segments, including chromosome 9 orphons, were excluded from the earlier analysis of under 650 of the donors. Three of the identified cytomegalovirus-associated TCR beta chains were confirmed in vitro to be specific for cytomegalovirus antigens. Linkage disequilibrium might explain the correlated functional status among segregating V segments, but an unknown experimental factor could not be excluded. In the study, roughly 160 TCR beta chains were listed as associated with cytomegalovirus. Because HLA typing was missing for some donors at each locus, association tests included only the typed subset. In an earlier analysis of some 550 of the donors, most TCR beta V segments were observed in productive rearrangements about 87% or about 30% of the time, broadly matching IMGT annotations. Only TCR beta chains were sequenced in this cohort, and the absence of alpha or paired-chain data limited detectable features. Immune exposure information for the cohort was limited to CMV serostatus. In both the original and validation cohorts, the classifier was reported to diagnose cytomegalovirus status with high specificity and sensitivity. Specific HLA alleles were associated with 15,000 to 20,000 TCR beta sequences at a false discovery rate of 0.05 in a later analysis. A later genetic analysis associated a missense DCLRE1C variant with V-gene and J-gene trimming of TCR beta chains, and an independent cohort replicated the association. A later analysis reported that several top co-occurrence clusters appeared linked to parvovirus B19, influenza, CMV and Epstein-Barr virus. In a later analysis, the rate of TCR association differed among HLA loci, with DRB1 alleles having the most associated TCRs and HLA-C alleles having the fewest. According to a later analysis, most CMV-associated TCR beta chains appeared to be HLA-restricted, and the HLA associations seemed to be driven largely by CMV exposure. In a later analysis, HLA-associated TCR beta chains showed more clonal expansion and lower generation probabilities than non-associated chains that were equally common. Presence/absence analyses assumed roughly uniform sequencing depth across donors, an assumption that may not hold. When HLA alleles, especially DR and DQ, strongly co-occurred, TCR associations were difficult to assign to individual alleles. A further reported finding was that TCR beta sequences accurately predicted the HLA-A and HLA-B alleles for most subjects in the first cohort. A later genetic analysis reported fewer N-insertions in productive TCRs among donors in an Asian-associated ancestry cluster than the roughly 650-donor mean. It was suggested by the authors that the approach could potentially be generalized to other disease states and immunological phenotypes.

Library preparation was by the immunoSEQ multiplex PCR assay. For the multiplex PCR, a mixture combining 60 forward primers for TCR Vbeta segments and 13 reverse primers for TCR Jbeta segments was used. Amplification of the CDR3 region of rearranged TCR beta genes was performed with a multiplex PCR assay on genomic DNA. On the Illumina HiSeq System, the amplified TCR beta libraries were sequenced as 87-base-pair reads. The study's processing was this. A later analysis counted tens of millions of unique TCR beta chains across the approximately 700 repertoires, and 9 million to 14 million of these chains were shared by at least two donors. To remove PCR and sequencing errors, raw reads were error-corrected and collapsed into unique sequences using a nearest-neighbor algorithm that merged closely related sequences. Alignment of CDR3 sequences to IMGT reference sequences was used to assign V, D and J gene segments. For a sequence to be retained, a match of at least six nucleotides to both a V gene segment and a J gene segment was required. Rearrangements were called productive when the CDR3 lacked stop codons and stayed in frame with V and J; all others were non-productive. CDR3 was defined according to IMGT convention as the region running from the second conserved V-encoded cysteine to the conserved J-encoded phenylalanine. Sequences without an unambiguous match to a single V gene segment were excluded from the earlier analysis of over 500 of the donors. In an earlier analysis of some 590 of the donors, a V segment was called functional when productive rearrangements were above 56.7%, and segregating when the standard deviation between donors exceeded 5%. A statistical classification framework was built to diagnose cytomegalovirus status from the catalog of TCR beta chain sequences. In a later analysis, V and J genes were assigned by comparing TCR nucleotide sequences against IMGT/GENE-DB human TR gene sequences. Using the TCRdist pipeline, a later analysis assigned CDR3 sequences along with most-parsimonious VDJ recombination scenarios. In a later analysis, each TCR beta chain was defined by its CDR3 amino acid sequence together with its V-gene family, and reads lacking a unique V-gene family were excluded. A later analysis removed 500 to 600 highly shared, low-generation-probability nucleotide sequences to deal with suspected cross-contamination and a sequencing artifact. In a later analysis, a clonal expansion index was calculated for each public chain from normalized within-repertoire ranks of inferred template counts. Generation probabilities in a later analysis came from a VDJ recombination model fitted to out-of-frame rearrangements, and those results were checked against IGoR. Hypergeometric tests were used in a later analysis to score TCR-TCR, TCR-HLA and TCR-CMV co-occurrence, with a repertoire-size bias correction applied to the TCR pairs. A later analysis estimated false discovery rates by permuting HLA or CMV assignments 20 times. In a later analysis, co-occurring TCRs were grouped using DBSCAN, with TCRdist sequence similarity added in when clustering inside HLA-allele-positive subsets. Repertoires with fewer than 30,000 or more than 120,000 public chains, plus five repertoires with anomalous nucleotide sharing, were excluded from co-occurrence clustering. TCRdb's version of the immuneACCESS table is confined to in-frame rearrangements and falls short of the full clone set. An unresolved V gene accounts for under half of the shortfall where checked; the remainder is of unknown origin. The D gene and trimming were derived from the DNA, and the V and J assignments and clone size from that table. The sample has about 150,000 clones on record. Around 1.6% of the sample is taken by the ten largest.

In total, roughly 710 healthy bone marrow donors made up the cohort. At the time of sampling, all cohort members were nominally healthy, though unrecorded immune exposures were likely present. The donor was CMV seronegative and was included in the group of a few hundred seronegative cohort members. A peripheral blood sample was provided by each donor, and peripheral blood mononuclear cells were used for TCR beta sequencing. The Qiagen DNeasy Blood Extraction Kit was used to extract genomic DNA from the blood cell samples. Concerning this clone itself: The antigen it binds to is not known.

This clonotype originated in a woman in her 50s in good health and CMV-seronegative. Input material: PBMCs.

The DNA reads as follows: TGTGCCAGCACCCTTTTTGCAACTAATGAAAAACTGTTTTTT. Its coded protein is CASTLFATNEKLFF. The chain employs TRBV7-9 and TRBJ1-4; no D gene call is confident. V sheds 7 bases and J sheds 0 bases, leaving 9 bases between their ends. Taken from cysteine to phenylalanine, the CDR3 has 14 residues. The read is trimmed to its CDR3 DNA, 42 bases read in frame from base 1. The germline V gene (reference sequence) provides CDR1 SEHNR and CDR2 FQNEAQ.